Sequencing of this T cell receptor beta chain was carried out in a study of blood T cell repertoires in COVID-19. V gave up 5 bases and J gave up 1 base, with 8 bases separating them. The CDR3 extends over 13 amino acids. Germline V gives CDR1 MNHNY, CDR2 SVGAGI (reference sequence). Clones were read by immunoSEQ multiplex PCR, and TCRdb kept only the in-frame ones, dropping some. The table shows some 100,000 clones, with 80% to 90% occurring only once. The receptor was derived from a woman aged 45-59 years who had recovered from COVID-19. Sequencing used PBMCs or T cells enriched from blood (not recorded which). J is TRBJ1-2 and V is TRBV6-6; D call uncertain. The chain's CDR3 is CASSTHLNYGYTF. The CDR3 DNA reads TGTGCCAGCAGTACTCATCTTAACTATGGCTACACCTTC.